The T cell receptor (beta chain) under discussion was sequenced for a study of shared clonotypes between healthy human individuals. Germline CDR1 reads MDHEN; CDR2 reads SYDVKM. Trimming cost V 5 bases and J 8 bases, with 21 bases left between them. The CDR3 covers 15 residues. As concerns this clone: The antigen is unknown.

Study results and caveats: Clonotype sharing across donors was expected to vary with sequencing depth. Relative to their counterparts shared across all four donors, non-shared clonotypes exhibited diminished generation probabilities.

Measured with immunoSEQ multiplex PCR; TCRdb has only the in-frame clones, and not every one. The sample holds 550,000 to 800,000 clones, about 90% seen once. This receptor was taken from a man in his late teens or twenties in good health. Some clones in this sample may be carry-over from other donors' samples. The J gene is TRBJ1-2, the V gene TRBV28; D remains unclear. The specimen was memory CD8+ T cells from PBMCs. Subset given: CD45RO+ cells pooled with CCR7-negative TemRA cells. The DNA for the CDR3 is TGTGCCAGCAGTCTCCGTCGTGGACTGGCGAGCGGCTACACCTTC. Its translation: CASSLRRGLASGYTF.